These T cell receptor beta chains were read from a single sample in a study of T cells expressing NK-cell markers. TCRdb re-analyzed the 5' RACE reads; it lists each CDR3 protein once, without DNA. This sample contains a few hundred thousand distinct CDR3 sequences. Sequencing was done on a sample of blood T cells: a sorted CD56 or NKG2C T cell subset, CD4+ or CD8+ T cells, or bulk PBMC T cells (not recorded which). These receptor sequences come from a man between 18 and 69 years old in good health. CDR3s include the opening cysteine and the closing phenylalanine or tryptophan.

CDR3	length	J	V
CASSLTMNTEAFF	13	TRBJ1-1	TRBV7-9
CASSSLTGVESYNSPLHF	18	TRBJ1-6	TRBV5-1
CASSNSRDKAYNEQFF	16	TRBJ2-1	TRBV7-6
CATSDSDNKQGKWLNTEAFF	20	TRBJ1-1	TRBV24-1
CASSPEVWDSPLHF	14	TRBJ1-6	TRBV27
CASSEAWGTGDNEQFF	16	TRBJ2-1	TRBV6-1
CASSPYSEAQYF	12	TRBJ2-7	TRBV18
CASNGDSSTTEAFF	14	TRBJ1-1	TRBV2
CSVAGSSYNEQFF	13	TRBJ2-1	TRBV29-1
CSGDGGPSYNEQFF	14	TRBJ2-1	TRBV29-1
CSASRGQAGETQYF	14	TRBJ2-5	TRBV20-1
CASSPRAPTSLTNEQYF	17	TRBJ2-7	TRBV7-2
CASSRRGQQNSPLHF	15	TRBJ1-6	TRBV5-6
CAINRGTGNYEQYF	14	TRBJ2-7	TRBV10-3
CSALPGQGDYYEQYF	15	TRBJ2-7	TRBV20-1
CASSWLRNEKLFF	13	TRBJ1-4	TRBV5-5
CASRTGDQPQHF	12	TRBJ1-5	TRBV6-5
CASTLAPDLYEQYF	14	TRBJ2-7	TRBV28
CASSFRRDYEQYF	13	TRBJ2-7	TRBV27
CASSLVWGRGTDTQYF	16	TRBJ2-3	TRBV5-1
CASSLRQGTYEQYF	14	TRBJ2-7	TRBV28
CASQTGQWSTDTQYF	15	TRBJ2-3	TRBV28
CASSLGDRGPPYEQYF	16	TRBJ2-7	TRBV5-1